A selection of T cell receptor beta chains follows, all from one sample in a study of blood T cell repertoires in COVID-19. Libraries were prepared by immunoSEQ multiplex PCR; TCRdb keeps only in-frame clonotypes and omits some of them. The repertoire consists of 75,000 to 100,000 clones, with about 85% occurring once and the leading ten covering about 4.2%. The sample comprised peripheral blood. Source of these receptors: a man aged 55 to 70 with acute or convalescent COVID-19. Both conserved end residues are part of each CDR3. The order of the fields is CDR3 protein, CDR3 DNA, V gene, D gene, J gene, clone size. A D gene is named only where the DNA matches it firmly. Size values are once, few and many counts, or a class for expanded clones, and some rows have none.

CASSPWTGGNEQFF | TGTGCCAGCAGCCCCTGGACTGGAGGAAATGAGCAGTTCTTC | TRBV7-2 | - | TRBJ2-1 | -
CASSTLVGGGRTDTQYF | TGTGCCAGCAGCACCCTCGTGGGGGGAGGAAGGACAGATACGCAGTATTTT | TRBV7-2 | - | TRBJ2-3 | -
CASSHDRMLGQPQHF | TGCGCCAGCAGCCATGACAGGATGTTAGGTCAGCCCCAGCATTTT | TRBV4-1 | - | TRBJ1-5 | -
CASSPRGGTGYTF | TGTGCCAGCAGCCCCCGCGGAGGGACTGGCTACACCTTC | TRBV6-6 | - | TRBJ1-2 | -
CASSAQSSYNSPLHF | TGTGCCAGTAGTGCACAGAGCTCCTATAATTCACCCCTCCACTTT | TRBV19 | - | TRBJ1-6 | -
CASSLDNSYGTSGSYEQYF | TGTGCCAGCAGTCTGGATAATTCCTACGGGACTAGCGGGAGCTACGAGCAGTACTTC | TRBV6-6 | TRBD2 | TRBJ2-7 | -
CASLGLANTGELFF | TGCGCCAGTCTGGGACTAGCGAACACCGGGGAGCTGTTTTTT | TRBV10-2 | TRBD2 | TRBJ2-2 | -
CASSKEEGARYGYTF | TGTGCCAGCAGCAAAGAAGAGGGGGCGCGGTATGGCTACACCTTC | TRBV21-1 | - | TRBJ1-2 | -
CASRTGSEQYF | TGCGCCAGCAGGACAGGGTCCGAGCAGTACTTC | TRBV5-1 | TRBD1 | TRBJ2-7 | few
CASSPQLAGDTQYF | TGTGCCAGCTCACCCCAACTAGCGGGAGATACGCAGTATTTT | TRBV18 | TRBD2 | TRBJ2-3 | -
CASSLARASDTEAFF | TGTGCCAGCAGCTTGGCCAGGGCCTCTGACACTGAAGCTTTCTTT | TRBV5-4 | - | TRBJ1-1 | -
CASSDRQGGVYGYTF | TGTGCCAGCAGTGATCGACAGGGAGGAGTCTATGGCTACACCTTC | TRBV28 | TRBD1 | TRBJ1-2 | -
CASSQLKGGEETQYF | TGCGCCAGCAGCCAACTAAAAGGGGGGGAAGAGACCCAGTACTTC | TRBV4-1 | - | TRBJ2-5 | -
CASSPNIQDGQETQYF | TGTGCCAGCAGCCCTAATATACAGGACGGGCAAGAGACCCAGTACTTC | TRBV7-6 | - | TRBJ2-5 | -
CASSLLPSGRAQETQYF | TGCGCCAGCAGCTTGTTGCCTAGCGGGAGGGCCCAAGAGACCCAGTACTTC | TRBV5-1 | TRBD2 | TRBJ2-5 | many
CASSGDTYEQYF | TGTGCCAGCAGTGGGGACACCTACGAGCAGTACTTC | TRBV2 | - | TRBJ2-7 | -
CASSPPSGERYNEQFF | TGTGCCAGCTCACCACCATCCGGGGAGCGGTACAATGAGCAGTTCTTC | TRBV18 | - | TRBJ2-1 | -
CASSQDRKAFF | TGTGCCAGCAGCCAGGACAGGAAAGCTTTCTTT | TRBV7-9 | TRBD1 | TRBJ1-1 | -
CASSQRYNEQFF | TGTGCCAGCAGTCAGCGGTACAATGAGCAGTTCTTC | TRBV27 | - | TRBJ2-1 | -
CASSRGLGGIEQYF | TGTGCCAGCAGCCGTGGTCTGGGGGGTATCGAGCAGTACTTC | TRBV7-2 | - | TRBJ2-7 | -
CASSPLGSGGPGEQYF | TGTGCCAGCTCACCACTGGGGTCGGGAGGGCCTGGCGAGCAGTACTTC | TRBV18 | TRBD2 | TRBJ2-7 | -
CASSPDNGQGYAFF | TGTGCCAGCAGCCCGGACAACGGACAGGGGTACGCTTTCTTT | TRBV5-6 | TRBD1 | TRBJ1-1 | -
CSAPGTPANYGYTF | TGCAGCGCCCCAGGCACCCCTGCTAACTATGGCTACACCTTC | TRBV29-1 | - | TRBJ1-2 | -
CASSLFHSTEAFF | TGTGCCAGCAGCCTATTCCATTCCACTGAAGCTTTCTTT | TRBV7-2 | - | TRBJ1-1 | -
CASSLGQAPAYNEQFF | TGTGCCAGCAGCTTAGGACAGGCCCCTGCCTACAATGAGCAGTTCTTC | TRBV7-2 | - | TRBJ2-1 | -
CASSQEGDRNQPQHF | TGCGCCAGCAGCCAAGAAGGGGACAGGAATCAGCCCCAGCATTTT | TRBV4-1 | TRBD1 | TRBJ1-5 | -
CASSEIGDRAEGEETQYF | TGTGCCAGCAGCGAGATAGGTGACAGGGCAGAGGGGGAAGAGACCCAGTACTTC | TRBV9 | TRBD1 | TRBJ2-5 | -
CASSIYEGLGYGYTF | TGTGCCAGCAGCATTTACGAGGGTTTGGGCTATGGCTACACCTTC | TRBV5-4 | - | TRBJ1-2 | few
CASSQAGSGGNTGELFF | TGCGCCAGCAGCCAAGCCGGGAGCGGGGGAAACACCGGGGAGCTGTTTTTT | TRBV4-1 | TRBD2 | TRBJ2-2 | -
CASSQEGQASYEQYF | TGCGCCAGCAGCCAAGAAGGACAAGCAAGCTACGAGCAGTACTTC | TRBV4-3 | - | TRBJ2-7 | -
CASSVFGQGDSYTF | TGTGCCAGCAGCGTATTTGGACAGGGGGACAGCTACACCTTC | TRBV9 | TRBD1 | TRBJ1-2 | -
CASSQDAQLHNEKLFF | TGCGCCAGCAGCCAAGACGCACAGCTACATAATGAAAAACTGTTTTTT | TRBV4-3 | - | TRBJ1-4 | -
CASSVDVGTSGNTIYF | TGTGCCAGCAGCGTAGATGTGGGCACTTCTGGAAACACCATATATTTT | TRBV9 | - | TRBJ1-3 | -
CASSLGSGTGELFF | TGTGCCAGCAGCTTAGGTTCCGGGACCGGGGAGCTGTTTTTT | TRBV7-2 | - | TRBJ2-2 | many
CASSWDRAPQHF | TGTGCCAGCAGTTGGGACAGGGCACCCCAGCATTTT | TRBV6-2/TRBV6-3 | TRBD1 | TRBJ1-5 | -
CASSSAGYPNEKLFF | TGTGCCAGCTCATCAGCAGGGTATCCCAATGAAAAACTGTTTTTT | TRBV18 | - | TRBJ1-4 | -
CASSQSLVGGPDTQYF | TGCGCCAGCAGCCAGTCTTTGGTGGGAGGGCCAGATACGCAGTATTTT | TRBV4-1 | TRBD2 | TRBJ2-3 | -
CASTQRAGGLNEQFF | TGTGCCAGCACCCAACGGGCGGGGGGGCTGAATGAGCAGTTCTTC | TRBV27 | TRBD2 | TRBJ2-1 | few
CASRGTGGLEKLFF | TGTGCCAGCAGGGGGACAGGGGGCCTTGAAAAACTGTTTTTT | TRBV7-2 | TRBD1 | TRBJ1-4 | -
CASSQGRGGEAFF | TGTGCCAGCAGCCAAGGGCGAGGGGGTGAAGCTTTCTTT | TRBV3-1/TRBV3-2 | - | TRBJ1-1 | -
CASRGPGLAAETQYF | TGTGCCAGCAGGGGACCGGGACTAGCTGCGGAGACCCAGTACTTC | TRBV6-6 | TRBD2 | TRBJ2-5 | -
CASRGGARNTIYF | TGTGCCAGCAGGGGTGGGGCGCGGAACACCATATATTTT | TRBV2 | - | TRBJ1-3 | -
CASSEGEGAFF | TGCGCCAGCAGTGAGGGGGAGGGCGCTTTCTTT | TRBV10-2 | - | TRBJ1-1 | -
CASIPNAGGFTGELFF | TGTGCCAGTATCCCCAATGCAGGGGGCTTTACCGGGGAGCTGTTTTTT | TRBV19 | TRBD1 | TRBJ2-2 | once
CASSDRYEAGGYGYTF | TGTGCCAGCAGTGATCGGTATGAGGCTGGTGGCTATGGCTACACCTTC | TRBV6-1 | - | TRBJ1-2 | -
CASHPGGGTDTQYF | TGTGCCAGCCATCCTGGGGGCGGCACAGATACGCAGTATTTT | TRBV7-2 | - | TRBJ2-3 | -